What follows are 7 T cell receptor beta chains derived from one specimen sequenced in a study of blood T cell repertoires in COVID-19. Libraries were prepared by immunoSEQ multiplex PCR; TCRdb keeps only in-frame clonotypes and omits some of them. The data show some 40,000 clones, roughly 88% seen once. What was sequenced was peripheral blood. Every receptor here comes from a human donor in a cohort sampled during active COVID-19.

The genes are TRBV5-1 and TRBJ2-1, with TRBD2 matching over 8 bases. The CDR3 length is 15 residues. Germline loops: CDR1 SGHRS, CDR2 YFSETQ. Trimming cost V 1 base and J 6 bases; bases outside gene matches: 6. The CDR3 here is CASSLKTSALNEQFF. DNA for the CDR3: TGCGCCAGCAGCTTGAAGACTAGCGCCCTCAATGAGCAGTTCTTC.

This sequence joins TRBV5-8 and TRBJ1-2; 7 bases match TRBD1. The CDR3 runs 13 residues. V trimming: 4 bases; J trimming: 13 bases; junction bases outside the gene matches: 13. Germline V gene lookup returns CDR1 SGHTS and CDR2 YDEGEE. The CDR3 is CASSRTGDGYPTF. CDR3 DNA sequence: TGTGCCAGCAGCCGAACAGGGGACGGGTATCCCACCTTC.

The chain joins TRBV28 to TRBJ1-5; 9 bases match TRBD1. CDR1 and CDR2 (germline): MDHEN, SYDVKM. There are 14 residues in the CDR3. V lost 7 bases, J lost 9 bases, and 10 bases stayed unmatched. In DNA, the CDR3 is TGTGCCAGCATTGGACAGGGGAGCTATAGGCCCCAGCATTTT. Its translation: CASIGQGSYRPQHF.

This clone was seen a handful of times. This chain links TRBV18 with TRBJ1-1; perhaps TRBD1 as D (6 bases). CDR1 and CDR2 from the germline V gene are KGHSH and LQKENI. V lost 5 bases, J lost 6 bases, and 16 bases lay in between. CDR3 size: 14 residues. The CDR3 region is CASSDRDIGAEAFF. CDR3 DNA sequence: TGTGCCAGCTCAGACCGGGACATTGGGGCTGAAGCTTTCTTT.

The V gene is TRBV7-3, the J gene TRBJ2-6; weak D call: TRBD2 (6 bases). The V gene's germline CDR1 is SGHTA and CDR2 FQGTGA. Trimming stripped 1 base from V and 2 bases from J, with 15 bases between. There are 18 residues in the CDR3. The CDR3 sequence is CASSLIPRGAAGANVLTF. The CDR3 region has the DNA TGTGCCAGCAGCTTAATCCCGCGGGGAGCAGCTGGGGCCAACGTCCTGACTTTC.

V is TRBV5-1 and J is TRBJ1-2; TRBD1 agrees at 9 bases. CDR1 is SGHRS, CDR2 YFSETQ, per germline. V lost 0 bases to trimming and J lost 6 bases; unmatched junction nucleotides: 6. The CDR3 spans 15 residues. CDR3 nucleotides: TGCGCCAGCAGCTTGGTGGCGGGACAGGGTCATGGCTACACCTTC. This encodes CASSLVAGQGHGYTF.

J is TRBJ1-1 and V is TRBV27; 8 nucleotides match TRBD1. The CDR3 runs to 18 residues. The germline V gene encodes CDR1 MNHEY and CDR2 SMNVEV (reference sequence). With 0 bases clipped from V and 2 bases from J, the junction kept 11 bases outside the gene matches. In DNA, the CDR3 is TGTGCCAGCAGTTTATCGGGCGGGGACAGGCGACTTAACACTGAAGCTTTCTTT. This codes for CASSLSGGDRRLNTEAFF.